This TCR beta chain was profiled in a study of T cell changes during pregnancy in multiple sclerosis (dated by TCRdb to the late 2010s). Background for the entire study: In women with multiple sclerosis, the researchers looked at how the T cell repertoire shifted as pregnancy progressed.

Libraries were made using the immunoSEQ multiplex PCR assay. Entries here come from immuneACCESS through TCRdb and include only in-frame sequences with V and J called. Some clones fail to appear in such tables; in the studies checked, an unresolved V gene covers under half of the shortfall, and the cause of the remainder is unknown. The sample yields around 58,000 clones; roughly nine tenths were counted once. Approximately 0.49% of the sample belongs to the ten largest clones. From cysteine to phenylalanine, the CDR3 is 16 amino acids long. Only the CDR3 DNA is retained, 48 bases long and in frame from the first base. The germline V gene provides CDR1 MNHEY and CDR2 SVGAGI. V and J are trimmed by 2 bases and 4 bases, and the gene matches miss 6 bases of the junction. Details on this clone: Its antigen is currently not known. Base qualities are not at hand, and no much larger clone is one base apart.

The chain employs TRBV6-5 and TRBJ2-3, and 10 junction bases match TRBD2. The specimen was CD4+ T cells from peripheral blood mononuclear cells, collected after pregnancy. The TCR originated in a female donor in good health, enrolled as a control in a pregnancy study. The sequenced DNA is TGTGCCAGCAGTTACCTCAGCGGGGGGGCCGCAGATACGCAGTATTTT. This codes for CASSYLSGGAADTQYF.